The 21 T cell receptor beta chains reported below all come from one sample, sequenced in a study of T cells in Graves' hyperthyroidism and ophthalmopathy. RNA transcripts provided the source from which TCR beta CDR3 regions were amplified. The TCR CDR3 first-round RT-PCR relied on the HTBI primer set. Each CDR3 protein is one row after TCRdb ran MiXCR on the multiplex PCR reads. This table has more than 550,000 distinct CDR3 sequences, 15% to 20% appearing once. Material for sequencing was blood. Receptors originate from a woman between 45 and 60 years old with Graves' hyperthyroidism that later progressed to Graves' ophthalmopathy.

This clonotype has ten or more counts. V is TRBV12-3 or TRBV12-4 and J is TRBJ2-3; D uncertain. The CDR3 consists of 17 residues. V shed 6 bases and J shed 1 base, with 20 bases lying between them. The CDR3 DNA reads TGTGCCAGCAGAACAAGGAGACTCCACTTCGGCACAGATACGCAGTATTTT. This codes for CASRTRRLHFGTDTQYF.

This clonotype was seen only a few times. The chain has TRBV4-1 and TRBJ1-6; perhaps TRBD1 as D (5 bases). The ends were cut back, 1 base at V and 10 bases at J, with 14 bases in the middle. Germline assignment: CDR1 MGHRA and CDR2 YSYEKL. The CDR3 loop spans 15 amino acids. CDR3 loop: CASSQVQGEKSPLHF. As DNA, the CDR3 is TGCGCCAGCAGCCAAGTGCAGGGTGAAAAATCACCCCTCCACTTT.

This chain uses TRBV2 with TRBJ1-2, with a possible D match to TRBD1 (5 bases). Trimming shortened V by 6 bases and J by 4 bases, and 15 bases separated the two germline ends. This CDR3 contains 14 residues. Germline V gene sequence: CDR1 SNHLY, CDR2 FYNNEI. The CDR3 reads CASRLRGASYGYTF. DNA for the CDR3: TGTGCCAGCAGGCTTAGAGGGGCGAGCTATGGCTACACCTTC.

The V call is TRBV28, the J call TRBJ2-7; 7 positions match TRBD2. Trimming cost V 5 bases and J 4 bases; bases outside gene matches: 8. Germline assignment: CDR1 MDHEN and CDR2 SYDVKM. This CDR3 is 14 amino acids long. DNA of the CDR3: TGTGCCAGCAGTGAACCGGGACTATCTTACGAGCAGTACTTC. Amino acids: CASSEPGLSYEQYF.

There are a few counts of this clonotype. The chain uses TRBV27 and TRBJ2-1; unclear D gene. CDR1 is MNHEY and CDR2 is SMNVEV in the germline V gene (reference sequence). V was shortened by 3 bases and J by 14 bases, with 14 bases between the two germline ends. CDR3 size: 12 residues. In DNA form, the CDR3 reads TGTGCCAGCAGTTTTTCGACCTCTTCGGAGTTCTTC. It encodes CASSFSTSSEFF.

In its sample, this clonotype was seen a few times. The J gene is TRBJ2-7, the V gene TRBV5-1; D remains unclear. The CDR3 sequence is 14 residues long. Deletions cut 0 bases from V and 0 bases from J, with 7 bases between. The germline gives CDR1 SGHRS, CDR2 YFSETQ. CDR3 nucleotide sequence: TGCGCCAGCAGCTTGGAACCGAACTCCTACGAGCAGTACTTC. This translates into CASSLEPNSYEQYF. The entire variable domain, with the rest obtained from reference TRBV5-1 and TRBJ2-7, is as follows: KAGVTQTPRYLIKTRGQQVTLSCSPISGHRSVSWYQQTPGQGLQFLFEYFSETQRNKGNFPGRFSGRQFSNSRSEMNVSTLELGDSALYLCASSLEPNSYEQYFGPGTRLTVT.

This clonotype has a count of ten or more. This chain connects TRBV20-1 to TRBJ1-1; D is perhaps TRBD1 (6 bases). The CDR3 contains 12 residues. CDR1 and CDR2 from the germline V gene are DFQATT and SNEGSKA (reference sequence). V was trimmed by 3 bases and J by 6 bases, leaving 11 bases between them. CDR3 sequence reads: CSARLRGAEAFF. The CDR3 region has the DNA TGCAGTGCTAGGCTTAGGGGGGCTGAAGCTTTCTTT.

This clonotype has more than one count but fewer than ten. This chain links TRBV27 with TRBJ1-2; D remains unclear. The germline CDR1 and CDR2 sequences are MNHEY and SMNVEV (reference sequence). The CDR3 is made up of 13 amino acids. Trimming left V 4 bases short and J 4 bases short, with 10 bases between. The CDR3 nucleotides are TGTGCCAGCAGTTCACTTACCGTCTATGGCTACACCTTC. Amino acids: CASSSLTVYGYTF.

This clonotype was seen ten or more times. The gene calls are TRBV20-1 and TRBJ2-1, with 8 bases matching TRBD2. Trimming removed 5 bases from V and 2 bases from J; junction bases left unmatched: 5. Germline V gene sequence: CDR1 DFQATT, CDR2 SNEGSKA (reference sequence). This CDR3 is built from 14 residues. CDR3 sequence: CSAAGAGAYNEQFF. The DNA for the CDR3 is TGCAGTGCTGCCGGAGCGGGGGCCTACAATGAGCAGTTCTTC.

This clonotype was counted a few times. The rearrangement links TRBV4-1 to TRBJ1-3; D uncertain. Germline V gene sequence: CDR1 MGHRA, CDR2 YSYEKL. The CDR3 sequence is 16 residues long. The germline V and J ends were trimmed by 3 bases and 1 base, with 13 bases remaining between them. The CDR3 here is CASSHPGQDSGNTIYF. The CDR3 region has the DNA TGCGCCAGCAGCCATCCCGGCCAGGATTCTGGAAACACCATATATTTT.

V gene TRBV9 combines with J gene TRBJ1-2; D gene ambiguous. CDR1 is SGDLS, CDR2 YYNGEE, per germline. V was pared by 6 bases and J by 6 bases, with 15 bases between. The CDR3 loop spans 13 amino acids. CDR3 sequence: CASTGTNYDGYTF. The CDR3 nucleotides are TGTGCCAGCACCGGTACTAACTATGATGGCTACACCTTC. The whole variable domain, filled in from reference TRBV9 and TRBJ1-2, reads DSGVTQTPKHLITATGQRVTLRCSPRSGDLSVYWYQQSLDQGLQFLIQYYNGEERAKGNILERFSAQQFPDLHSELNLSSLELGDSALYFCASTGTNYDGYTFGSGTRLTVV.

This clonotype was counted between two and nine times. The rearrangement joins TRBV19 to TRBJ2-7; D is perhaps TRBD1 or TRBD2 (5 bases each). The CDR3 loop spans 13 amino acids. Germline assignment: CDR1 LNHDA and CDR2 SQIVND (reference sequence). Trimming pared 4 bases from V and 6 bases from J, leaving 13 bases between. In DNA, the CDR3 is TGTGCCAGTAGTACCGCGCTCGGGACCGAGCAGTACTTC. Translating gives CASSTALGTEQYF.

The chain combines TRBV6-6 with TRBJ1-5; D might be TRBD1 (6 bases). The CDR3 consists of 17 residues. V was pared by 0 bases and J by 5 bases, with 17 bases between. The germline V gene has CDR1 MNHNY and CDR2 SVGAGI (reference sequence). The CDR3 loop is CASSYSEGGAEDQPQHF. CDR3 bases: TGTGCCAGCAGTTACTCAGAGGGGGGGGCGGAGGATCAGCCCCAGCATTTT.

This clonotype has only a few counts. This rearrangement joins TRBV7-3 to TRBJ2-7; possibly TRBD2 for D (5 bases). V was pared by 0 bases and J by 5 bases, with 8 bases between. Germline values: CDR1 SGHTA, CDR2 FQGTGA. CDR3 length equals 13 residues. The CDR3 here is CASSLTLRDEQYF. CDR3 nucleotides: TGTGCCAGCAGCTTAACATTGCGGGACGAGCAGTACTTC. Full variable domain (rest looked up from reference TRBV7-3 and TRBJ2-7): GAGVSQTPSNKVTEKGKYVELRCDPISGHTALYWYRQSLGQGPEFLIYFQGTGAADDSGLPNDRFFAVRPEGSVSTLKIQRTERGDSAVYLCASSLTLRDEQYFGPGTRLTVT.

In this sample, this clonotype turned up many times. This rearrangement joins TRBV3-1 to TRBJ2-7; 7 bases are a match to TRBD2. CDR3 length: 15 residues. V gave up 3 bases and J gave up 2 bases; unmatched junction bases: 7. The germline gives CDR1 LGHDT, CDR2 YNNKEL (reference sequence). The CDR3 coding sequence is TGTGCCAGCAGCCAGATTCTAGCGGCCCCCTACGAGCAGTACTTC. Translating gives CASSQILAAPYEQYF.

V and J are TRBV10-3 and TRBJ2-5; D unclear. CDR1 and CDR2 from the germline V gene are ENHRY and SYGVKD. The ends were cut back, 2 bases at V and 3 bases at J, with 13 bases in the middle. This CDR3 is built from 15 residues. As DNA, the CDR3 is TGTGCCATCAGTGAGGGAATAGGCGAGAAAGAGACCCAGTACTTC. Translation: CAISEGIGEKETQYF.

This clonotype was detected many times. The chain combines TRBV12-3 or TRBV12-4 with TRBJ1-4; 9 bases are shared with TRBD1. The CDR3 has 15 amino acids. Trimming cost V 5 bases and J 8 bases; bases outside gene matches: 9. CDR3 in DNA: TGTGCCAGCAGTCCCTCCGGGACAGGGCGGGAAAAACTGTTTTTT. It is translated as CASSPSGTGREKLFF.

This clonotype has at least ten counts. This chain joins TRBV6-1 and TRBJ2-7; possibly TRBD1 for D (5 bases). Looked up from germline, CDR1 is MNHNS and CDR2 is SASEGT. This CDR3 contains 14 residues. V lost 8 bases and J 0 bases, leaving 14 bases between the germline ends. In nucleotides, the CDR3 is TGTGCCAGCGAATACAGGCCATGCTCCTACGAGCAGTACTTC. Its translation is CASEYRPCSYEQYF.

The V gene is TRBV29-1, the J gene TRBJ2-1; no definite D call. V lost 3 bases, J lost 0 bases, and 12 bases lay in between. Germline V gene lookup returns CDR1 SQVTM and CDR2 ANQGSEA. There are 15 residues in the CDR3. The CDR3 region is CSVESRRSSYNEQFF. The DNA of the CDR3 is TGCAGCGTTGAGTCGAGACGGAGCTCCTACAATGAGCAGTTCTTC.

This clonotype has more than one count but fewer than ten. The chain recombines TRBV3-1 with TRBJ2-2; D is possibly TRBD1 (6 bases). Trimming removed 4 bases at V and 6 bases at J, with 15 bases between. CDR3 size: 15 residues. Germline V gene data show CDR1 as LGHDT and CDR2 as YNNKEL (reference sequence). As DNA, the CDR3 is TGTGCCAGCAGCCCGCGGACAGTTACCTCCGGGGAGCTGTTTTTT. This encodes CASSPRTVTSGELFF.

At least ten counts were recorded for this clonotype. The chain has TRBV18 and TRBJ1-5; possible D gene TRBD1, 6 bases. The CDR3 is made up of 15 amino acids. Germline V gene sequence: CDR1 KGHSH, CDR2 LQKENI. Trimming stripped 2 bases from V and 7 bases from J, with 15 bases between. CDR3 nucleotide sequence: TGTGCCAGCTCACCAGGGACAACCGAAGGACAGCCCCAGCATTTT. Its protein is CASSPGTTEGQPQHF.